Presented here are 16 T cell receptor beta chains from one specimen sequenced in a study of T cell responses to AZD1222 COVID-19 vaccine. Only in-frame clones appear in the TCRdb table, and some are missing; sequencing was by immunoSEQ multiplex PCR. The sample carries some 280,000 clones, 90% to 95% recorded once. Sequencing was performed on peripheral blood, taken 28 days after the second AZD1222 dose. These receptors were obtained from an adult who received the AZD1222 COVID-19 vaccine.

The rearrangement links TRBV18 to TRBJ2-7, with 8 bases matching TRBD2. This CDR3 contains 17 residues. Germline lookup yields CDR1 KGHSH and CDR2 LQKENI. Unmatched junction bases numbered 8, after V lost 1 base and J lost 0 bases. The CDR3 nucleotides read TGTGCCAGCTCACCACTAGCTAGCGGGTACAGCTCCTACGAGCAGTACTTC. It yields the protein CASSPLASGYSSYEQYF.

The chain employs TRBV6-5 and TRBJ2-7, with TRBD1 identical over 11 bases. Germline values: CDR1 MNHEY, CDR2 SVGAGI. The CDR3 sequence is 15 residues long. Trimming took 8 bases from V and 1 from J; bases not matched to a gene: 7. The CDR3 here is CASGDGQGASYEQYF. The CDR3 bases are TGTGCCAGCGGCGATGGACAGGGGGCTTCCTACGAGCAGTACTTC.

This chain links TRBV7-2 with TRBJ2-2; 15 positions match TRBD2. The V and J ends lost 5 bases and 7 bases, in that order; junction bases with no gene match: 5. The CDR3 runs 16 residues. CDR1 and CDR2 (germline): SGHTA, FQGNSA. CDR3: CASSPGTSGRIGELFF. The CDR3 bases are TGTGCCAGCAGCCCAGGGACTAGCGGGAGGATCGGGGAGCTGTTTTTT.

V and J are TRBV2 and TRBJ2-1; tentative D call: TRBD2 (6 bases). CDR1 is SNHLY, CDR2 FYNNEI, per germline. V dropped 3 bases and J dropped 9 bases, with 12 bases sitting between them. CDR3 length: 13 residues. The CDR3 DNA is TGTGCCAGCAGTGAGACTAGTCAGGGTGAGCAGTTCTTC. Residues: CASSETSQGEQFF.

The rearrangement links TRBV18 to TRBJ2-7; 7 bases agree with TRBD2. The germline CDR1 and CDR2 sequences are KGHSH and LQKENI. The ends lost 4 bases at V and 2 bases at J; junction bases unmatched: 17. CDR3 length equals 18 residues. CDR3 sequence (DNA): TGTGCCAGCTCACTTAGGGGAGGGCTCCCGCGGGGGACCTACGAGCAGTACTTC. Amino acids: CASSLRGGLPRGTYEQYF.

This clone was recorded once. CDR3 DNA: TGTGCCAGCCAGACAGGGGAAGAGACCCAGTACTTC. Protein: CASQTGEETQYF. The J gene is TRBJ2-5, the V gene TRBV10-3, with 8 bases fitting TRBD1. J lost 3 bases, V lost 10 bases, and 4 bases had no gene match. The CDR3 is 12 residues long. Germline CDR1 ENHRY, CDR2 SYGVKD.

This clone occurred once. The chain joins TRBV7-2 to TRBJ2-5; TRBD1 matches 8 bases. This CDR3 spans 13 amino acids. The V and J ends lost 3 bases and 12 bases, in that order; junction bases with no gene match: 9. Germline values: CDR1 SGHTA, CDR2 FQGNSA. This CDR3 reads CASSFLRGQGEYF. CDR3 DNA sequence: TGTGCCAGCAGCTTTTTGAGAGGACAGGGAGAGTACTTC.

DNA of the CDR3: TGTGCCAGCAGCGCGTCTAGCGGGAGCTACAATGAGCAGTTCTTC. Encoded protein: CASSASSGSYNEQFF. The rearrangement uses TRBV7-3 and TRBJ2-1, with 10 bases fitting TRBD2. This CDR3 is built from 15 residues. CDR1 is SGHTA, CDR2 FQGTGA, per germline. After removal of 5 bases from V and 3 bases from J, the junction contained 4 bases not matched to a gene.

The chain couples TRBV5-5 to TRBJ1-2; D unclear. The length of the CDR3 is 13 residues. V lost 3 bases, J lost 3 bases, and 9 bases lay in between. Germline V CDR1 and CDR2: SGHKS, YYEKEE (reference sequence). Here the CDR3 reads CASSSPAHYGYTF. Written as DNA, the CDR3 is TGTGCCAGCAGCTCCCCCGCCCACTATGGCTACACCTTC.

The genes are TRBV5-1 and TRBJ1-2, with 7 bases aligning to TRBD1. Germline CDR1 is SGHRS and CDR2 is YFSETQ. Trimming at V came to 4 bases and at J to 6 bases, leaving 12 bases not matched to a gene. This CDR3 is built from 15 residues. The CDR3 DNA reads as TGCGCCAGCAGCCCAGGGGGGTTGGTGGCGGATGGCTACACCTTC. Amino acid sequence: CASSPGGLVADGYTF.

The chain combines TRBV5-1 with TRBJ1-5, with 7 bases fitting TRBD1. V shed 4 bases, J shed 4 bases, and the junction held 5 bases outside the gene matches. The CDR3 has 14 amino acids. The V gene's germline CDR1 is SGHRS and CDR2 YFSETQ. The DNA for the CDR3 is TGCGCCAGCAGCACCGGGACAGAGAATCAGCCCCAGCATTTT. Its translation is CASSTGTENQPQHF.

V is TRBV14 and J is TRBJ2-1; perhaps TRBD2 as D (6 bases). V was shortened by 2 bases and J by 8 bases, with 19 bases between the two germline ends. The CDR3 has 16 amino acids. Per germline, CDR1 SGHDN and CDR2 FVKESK. CDR3: CASSQRLAPPGDEQFF. The CDR3 bases are TGTGCCAGCAGCCAACGGCTAGCCCCCCCGGGGGATGAGCAGTTCTTC.

The count of this clone is one. This sequence joins TRBV5-1 and TRBJ1-2; 9 bases map to TRBD1. CDR3 length equals 15 residues. The V and J ends lost 0 bases and 5 bases, in that order; junction bases with no gene match: 5. Per the germline V gene, CDR1 is SGHRS and CDR2 is YFSETQ. In nucleotides, the CDR3 is TGCGCCAGCAGCTTGGGACAGGGGGAAAGGTATGGCTACACCTTC. Its translation: CASSLGQGERYGYTF.

The chain carries TRBV3-1 (or the pseudogene TRBV3-2) and TRBJ1-2; D gene unclear. V shed 1 base and J shed 0 bases, with 3 bases lying between them. Germline loops: CDR1 LGHDT, CDR2 YNNKEL (reference sequence). The CDR3 length is 13 residues. The chain's CDR3 is CASSQASNYGYTF. Written as DNA, the CDR3 is TGTGCCAGCAGCCAAGCCTCTAACTATGGCTACACCTTC.

V and J are TRBV5-1 and TRBJ1-2, with 7 bases identical to TRBD1. V was clipped by 0 bases and J by 7 bases; unmatched bases: 6. Per germline, CDR1 SGHRS and CDR2 YFSETQ. The CDR3 loop spans 14 amino acids. The CDR3 bases are TGCGCCAGCAGCTTGGGACAGGGCGGGGGTGGCTACACCTTC. Translated: CASSLGQGGGGYTF.

This rearrangement joins TRBV2 to TRBJ1-4; D perhaps matches TRBD1 (5 bases). This CDR3 spans 16 amino acids. V lost 3 bases and J lost 6, with 17 bases in between. CDR1 is SNHLY, CDR2 FYNNEI, per germline. The CDR3 DNA sequence: TGTGCCAGCAGTGACTACGGGGCAGGAGGCCATGAAAAACTGTTTTTT. Protein sequence: CASSDYGAGGHEKLFF. The variable domain in full, completed from reference TRBV2 and TRBJ1-4, reads EPEVTQTPSHQVTQMGQEVILRCVPISNHLYFYWYRQILGQKVEFLVSFYNNEISEKSEIFDDQFSVERPDGSNFTLKIRSTKLEDSAMYFCASSDYGAGGHEKLFFGSGTQLSVL.